The T cell receptor (beta chain) described here comes from a study of breast tumors, draining lymph nodes, adjacent tissues. Study results and caveats: Luminal-like breast cancer showed significantly greater tumor-nontumor repertoire similarity than basal-like breast cancer did. Findings are consistent with lymph node origin and intratumoral expansion of most tumor T cells. Tumor T cell lymph node origin was a supported hypothesis, not proven.

This clonotype was counted many times. The antigen remains undetermined. MiXCR, applied by TCRdb to the multiplex PCR reads, yields one record per CDR3 protein. The table has more than 50,000 distinct CDR3 sequences, roughly two fifths seen once. The CDR3 extends over 17 amino acids. CDR1 and CDR2 (germline): KGHDR, SFDVKD. Losses at the gene ends were 4 bases for V and 4 bases for J; bases not matched to a gene: 8. Sequenced material: breast tumor tissue. This TCR came from a female donor with breast cancer. Some clones in this sample may be carry-over from other donors' samples. The rearrangement joins TRBV24-1 to TRBJ2-3; 12 bases match TRBD1. Here the CDR3 reads CATSDGRDRGLADTQYF. The DNA for the CDR3 is TGTGCCACCAGTGACGGGCGGGACAGGGGGCTCGCAGATACGCAGTATTTT.